The TCR beta chain under discussion was sequenced for a study of T cells after posttransplantation cyclophosphamide. Findings and limits, study-wide: Recipient CMV seropositivity and CMV reactivation strongly tracked TRB clonality. TRB overlap between skin or GI tissue T cells and blood was limited. Later post-transplant blood repertoires were often dominated by donor CD8+ memory clones.

V dropped 5 bases and J dropped 7; count of bases not matched to a gene: 11. The CDR3 extends over 15 amino acids. Germline CDR1 is MNHEY and CDR2 is SVGAGI. The related graft donor's blood sample was taken on the day of bone marrow donation. There are many counts of this clone. Its antigen remains unidentified. Profiled with immunoSEQ multiplex PCR; TCRdb holds only in-frame clones, not every one. The table lists around 44,000 clones, with no singletons. The source is a middle-aged man in good health, CMV-negative, and a related stem cell transplant donor. The rearrangement links TRBV6-5 to TRBJ1-2; 9 nucleotides align to TRBD1. The sequenced material came from PBMCs. The CDR3 sequence is CASSPLAGTGFGYTF. The CDR3 bases are TGTGCCAGCAGTCCCCTCGCCGGGACAGGGTTTGGCTACACCTTC.